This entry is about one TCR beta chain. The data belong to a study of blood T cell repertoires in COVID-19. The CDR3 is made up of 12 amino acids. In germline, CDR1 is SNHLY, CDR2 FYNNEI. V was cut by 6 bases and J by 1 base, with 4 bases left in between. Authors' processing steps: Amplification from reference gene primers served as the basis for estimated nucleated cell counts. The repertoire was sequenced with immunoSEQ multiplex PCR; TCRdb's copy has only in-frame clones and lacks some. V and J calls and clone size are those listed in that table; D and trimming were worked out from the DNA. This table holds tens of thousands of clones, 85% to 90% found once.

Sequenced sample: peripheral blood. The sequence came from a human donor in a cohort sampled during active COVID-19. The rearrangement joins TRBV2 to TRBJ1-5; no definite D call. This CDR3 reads CASSESNQPQHF. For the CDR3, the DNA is TGTGCCAGCAGCGAGAGCAATCAGCCCCAGCATTTT.